Following are 28 T cell receptor beta chains from one sample sequenced in a study of blood T cell repertoires in COVID-19. TCRdb keeps only in-frame clones here, not all; method: immunoSEQ multiplex PCR. Among around 260,000 clones listed, 70% to 90% were seen once. Sequenced input: peripheral blood. The receptors originated from a woman in her sixties or seventies with COVID-19, enrolled during active disease.

This chain connects TRBV7-9 to TRBJ2-3; 9 bases are a match to TRBD2. The CDR3 length is 16 residues. V lost 5 bases and J lost 0; bases outside the gene matches: 6. Germline values: CDR1 SEHNR, CDR2 FQNEAQ (reference sequence). The DNA for the CDR3 is TGTGCCAGCAGCCAACCAACTAGCGGGAGCACAGATACGCAGTATTTT. Translation: CASSQPTSGSTDTQYF.

V is TRBV19 and J is TRBJ1-5; D possibly corresponds to TRBD1 (5 bases). CDR3 length equals 16 residues. Germline V gives CDR1 LNHDA, CDR2 SQIVND (reference sequence). Trimming took off 6 bases at V and 6 bases at J, with 21 bases between the two ends. The CDR3 loop is CASSKDGGELGQPQHF. CDR3 bases: TGTGCCAGTAGCAAGGACGGGGGGGAGTTGGGTCAGCCCCAGCATTTT.

The chain recombines TRBV10-3 with TRBJ2-2, with TRBD1 matching 7 bases. This CDR3 contains 15 residues. Trimming cost V 4 bases and J 4 bases; bases outside gene matches: 6. Germline loops: CDR1 ENHRY, CDR2 SYGVKD. In DNA, the CDR3 is TGTGCCATCAGTGCGACAGGGCGGGCCACCGGGGAGCTGTTTTTT. Translating it yields CAISATGRATGELFF.

The V and J genes are TRBV28 and TRBJ2-2, with TRBD2 matching over 14 bases. CDR3 size: 19 residues. Germline V gene data show CDR1 as MDHEN and CDR2 as SYDVKM. V trimming: 2 bases; J trimming: 2 bases; junction bases outside the gene matches: 7. This CDR3 reads CASSLVLGTSGSNTGELFF. CDR3 coding DNA: TGTGCCAGCAGTTTAGTGTTGGGGACTAGCGGGAGCAACACCGGGGAGCTGTTTTTT.

This clone was seen just once. V and J are TRBV12-3 or TRBV12-4 and TRBJ2-7; D is perhaps TRBD1 (6 bases). CDR3 length equals 12 residues. V dropped 6 bases and J dropped 7 bases, with 13 bases sitting between them. CDR3 loop: CASSPRQAEQYF. The CDR3 nucleotides are TGTGCCAGCAGCCCTAGACAGGCGGAGCAGTACTTC.

The J gene is TRBJ2-1, the V gene TRBV24-1; 12 nucleotides match TRBD2. Germline assignment: CDR1 KGHDR and CDR2 SFDVKD. The junction had 12 bases not matched to a gene; V was cut back by 4 bases and J by 6 bases. The CDR3 is made up of 18 amino acids. This chain's CDR3 is CATSDPRASGRDGNEQFF. CDR3 nucleotide sequence: TGTGCCACCAGTGACCCGAGGGCTAGCGGGAGGGATGGCAATGAGCAGTTCTTC.

The chain combines TRBV3-1 (or the pseudogene TRBV3-2) with TRBJ2-3, with a weak D call TRBD1 (5 bases). Trimming removed 0 bases at V and 7 bases at J, with 17 bases between. CDR1 and CDR2 from the germline V gene are LGHDT and YNNKEL (reference sequence). This CDR3 contains 16 residues. CDR3 nucleotides: TGTGCCAGCAGCCAAGAAAAGACAGCTTCTCTGTATACGCAGTATTTT. As protein: CASSQEKTASLYTQYF.

J is TRBJ2-7 and V is TRBV30; 11 nucleotides agree with TRBD1. Trimming at V came to 2 bases and at J to 5 bases, leaving 2 bases not matched to a gene. This CDR3 has 13 amino acids. Germline CDR1 GTSNPN, CDR2 SVGIG (reference sequence). The CDR3: CAWSTDRGHEQYF. CDR3 in DNA: TGTGCCTGGAGTACGGACAGGGGGCACGAGCAGTACTTC.

The chain has TRBV5-5 and TRBJ1-5; 9 nucleotides match TRBD1. CDR3 length: 14 amino acids. V shed 2 bases, J shed 6 bases, and the junction held 3 bases outside the gene matches. CDR1 SGHKS and CDR2 YYEKEE come from the germline V gene (reference sequence). For the CDR3, the DNA is TGTGCCAGCAGCTTCGGACAGGGGCGTCAGCCCCAGCATTTT. This translates into CASSFGQGRQPQHF.

This rearrangement joins TRBV4-3 to TRBJ2-1, with TRBD1 matching over 7 bases. Germline V gene data show CDR1 as LGHNA and CDR2 as YSLEER. This CDR3 is built from 17 residues. V was clipped by 0 bases and J by 5 bases; unmatched bases: 10. The CDR3 region has the DNA TGCGCCAGCAGCCAAGAAGTAGGGGGCACCCCCCACAATGAGCAGTTCTTC. Amino acid sequence: CASSQEVGGTPHNEQFF.

The chain couples TRBV20-1 to TRBJ2-1; D is undetermined. CDR1 and CDR2 from the germline V gene are DFQATT and SNEGSKA (reference sequence). V gave up 6 bases and J gave up 5 bases, with 8 bases separating them. The CDR3 extends over 11 amino acids. The CDR3 protein is CSAGLDNEQFF. The CDR3, as DNA: TGCAGTGCCGGGTTGGACAATGAGCAGTTCTTC.

The chain combines TRBV4-1 with TRBJ1-2; 8 bases map to TRBD1. Germline CDR1 and CDR2: MGHRA and YSYEKL. Trimming took 2 bases from V and 5 from J; bases not matched to a gene: 7. The CDR3 totals 15 residues. The CDR3: CASSQRTGFEYGYTF. The CDR3 nucleotides read TGCGCCAGCAGCCAACGGACAGGGTTTGAATATGGCTACACCTTC.

This clone was recorded a few times. This chain uses TRBV6-5 with TRBJ1-1; 7 positions agree with TRBD1. The CDR3 covers 12 residues. With V trimmed by 2 bases and J by 14 bases, 8 bases remained unmatched. Germline V gene sequence: CDR1 MNHEY, CDR2 SVGAGI. CDR3 sequence reads: CASSYTTGTLFF. The CDR3 DNA is TGTGCCAGCAGTTACACGACAGGGACGCTCTTCTTT.

The chain couples TRBV28 to TRBJ1-2; D is perhaps TRBD1 (5 bases). V was clipped by 10 bases and J by 4 bases, with 19 bases between them. Germline lookup yields CDR1 MDHEN and CDR2 SYDVKM. The CDR3 extends over 14 amino acids. This CDR3 is CAIPSDRGLYGYTF. CDR3 DNA: TGTGCCATCCCTTCCGACAGAGGCCTCTATGGCTACACCTTC.

V is TRBV5-5 and J is TRBJ2-2; D may be TRBD2 (6 bases). This CDR3 has 14 amino acids. V was cut by 4 bases and J by 5 bases, with 12 bases left in between. CDR1 and CDR2 from the germline V gene are SGHKS and YYEKEE (reference sequence). The DNA of the CDR3 is TGTGCCAGCAGCGGGGGACTGCCGACCGGGGAGCTGTTTTTT. Amino acid sequence: CASSGGLPTGELFF.

The V gene is TRBV2, the J gene TRBJ2-2, with TRBD1 matching over 8 bases. Trimming cost V 7 bases and J 2 bases; bases outside gene matches: 6. From germline, CDR1 is SNHLY and CDR2 FYNNEI. The CDR3 totals 15 residues. The CDR3 bases are TGTGCCAGCACCGGGGACAGGCTTAACACCGGGGAGCTGTTTTTT. Its translation: CASTGDRLNTGELFF.

The rearrangement links TRBV7-9 to TRBJ1-2, with D possibly matching TRBD1 (5 bases). The CDR3 is 13 residues long. Trimming took 1 base from V and 4 from J, leaving 7 bases between them. The germline gives CDR1 SEHNR, CDR2 FQNEAQ (reference sequence). The CDR3, as DNA: TGTGCCAGCAGCTTAGGGACACCCTATGGCTACACCTTC. This sequence encodes CASSLGTPYGYTF.

This chain joins TRBV25-1 and TRBJ1-4; maybe TRBD1 (6 bases). The CDR3 extends over 15 amino acids. The germline V gene encodes CDR1 MGHDK and CDR2 SYGVNS. The V end lost 6 bases, the J end lost 0 bases, and 11 bases lay between the germline ends. Here the CDR3 reads CASRETGPTNEKLFF. The CDR3 nucleotides read TGTGCCAGCAGGGAAACAGGGCCAACTAATGAAAAACTGTTTTTT.

This sequence joins TRBV28 and TRBJ1-2; a possible D gene is TRBD1 (6 bases). CDR3 size: 13 residues. V gave up 7 bases and J gave up 8 bases, with 17 bases separating them. In germline, CDR1 is MDHEN, CDR2 SYDVKM. The CDR3 nucleotides are TGTGCCAGCAAGACACAGGGTCCTGGGGGCTACACCTTC. Translated: CASKTQGPGGYTF.

The chain employs TRBV11-2 and TRBJ2-2; 8 positions match TRBD1. With V trimmed by 0 bases and J by 4 bases, 7 bases remained unmatched. CDR1 SGHAT and CDR2 FQNNGV come from the germline V gene. CDR3 size: 17 residues. CDR3 DNA sequence: TGTGCCAGCAGCTTAGATTTGACAGGGGTAATCACCGGGGAGCTGTTTTTT. It specifies CASSLDLTGVITGELFF.

The rearrangement uses TRBV6-5 and TRBJ2-5, with a possible D match to TRBD1 (7 bases). The CDR3 is 11 residues long. Germline V CDR1 and CDR2: MNHEY, SVGAGI. Trimming took 7 bases from V and 5 from J, leaving 8 bases between them. Here the CDR3 DNA reads TGTGCCAGCACAGGGGGGGAGACCCAGTACTTC. Translation: CASTGGETQYF.

This clone was picked up one time. V usage is TRBV6-2 or TRBV6-3 and J usage is TRBJ1-2, with D perhaps matching TRBD1 (6 bases). The CDR3 sequence is 17 residues long. Per the germline V gene, CDR1 is MNHEY and CDR2 is SVGEGT. V lost 2 bases and J 2 bases, leaving 18 bases between the germline ends. The chain's CDR3 is CASSYALTGIQNYGYTF. The CDR3 DNA reads TGTGCCAGCAGTTACGCGCTAACAGGGATACAGAACTATGGCTACACCTTC.

The CDR3 coding sequence is TGTGCCAGCAGCCCCTGGGGGGGTCGCCAAGGCACAGATACGCAGTATTTT. Protein sequence: CASSPWGGRQGTDTQYF. The gene calls are TRBV7-9 and TRBJ2-3, with 7 bases aligning to TRBD2. V was pared by 5 bases and J by 1 base, with 12 bases of the junction left unmatched. Germline loops: CDR1 SEHNR, CDR2 FQNEAQ (reference sequence). CDR3 length equals 17 residues.

The chain combines TRBV6-5 with TRBJ1-2; D gene unclear. The CDR3 has 13 amino acids. Germline V gives CDR1 MNHEY, CDR2 SVGAGI. The V gene lost 7 bases and the J gene lost 6 bases, with 15 bases spanning the gap. In nucleotides, the CDR3 is TGTGCCAGCAAACAGAGGGCGCCGAATGGCTACACCTTC. Translating gives CASKQRAPNGYTF.

J is TRBJ2-7 and V is TRBV5-4, with 12 nucleotides matching TRBD2. This CDR3 spans 18 amino acids. Germline lookup yields CDR1 SGHNT and CDR2 YYREEE (reference sequence). V lost 2 bases and J lost 5; bases outside the gene matches: 14. Here the CDR3 reads CASSFYPSGRGPLNEQYF. In DNA, the CDR3 is TGTGCCAGCAGCTTTTATCCTAGCGGGAGGGGTCCCCTAAACGAGCAGTACTTC.

The V call is TRBV7-8, the J call TRBJ2-7, with 12 bases identical to TRBD2. The CDR3 consists of 16 residues. J lost 1 base, V lost 1 base, and 2 bases had no gene match. Germline V gives CDR1 SGHVS, CDR2 FQNEAQ. CDR3 region: CASSLGGLAGSYEQYF. In DNA form, the CDR3 reads TGTGCCAGCAGCTTAGGTGGACTAGCGGGATCCTACGAGCAGTACTTC.

About this clone itself: The sample has other DNA sequences that encode this CDR3 too. This chain connects TRBV28 to TRBJ1-6, with D perhaps matching TRBD1 (6 bases). CDR1 and CDR2 from the germline V gene are MDHEN and SYDVKM. Trimming took 5 bases from V and 3 from J, leaving 11 bases between them. The CDR3 has 15 amino acids. CDR3 residues: CASSPGTNYNSPLHF. CDR3 nucleotide sequence: TGTGCCAGCAGTCCCGGGACAAACTATAATTCACCCCTCCACTTT.

The CDR3 reads CASSLDGTPRYNEQFF. The CDR3 DNA reads TGTGCCAGCAGCTTGGACGGGACTCCCCGGTACAATGAGCAGTTCTTC. The chain uses TRBV5-5 and TRBJ2-1; a weak D match, TRBD2 (6 bases). The V and J ends lost 0 bases and 4 bases respectively, with 14 bases between them. The CDR3 has 16 residues. The germline V gene encodes CDR1 SGHKS and CDR2 YYEKEE (reference sequence).